Listed below are T cell receptor beta chains from one sample, sequenced in a study of T cells after yellow fever vaccination. TCRdb independently ran MiXCR on the 5' RACE reads; one entry per CDR3 protein. Of 200,000 to 300,000 distinct CDR3 sequences detected, around 6.7% appear once; the ten largest clones hold approximately 1%. This specimen consisted of CD4+ T cells sorted from PBMCs, obtained on the day of the yellow fever booster vaccination. These receptors were taken from a man aged 25 to 40 who received the YFV17D yellow fever vaccine. Each CDR3 is given with its conserved first and last residue. A D gene is named only where the DNA matches it firmly. Not all rows give a size; the values are once, few, many and, for expanded clones, a class.

len: 13
j_gene: TRBJ2-1
d_gene: TRBD2
abundance: -
v_gene: TRBV5-1
CDR3aa: CASSPGLENEQFF
CDR3nt: TGCGCCAGCAGCCCGGGACTAGAGAATGAGCAGTTCTTC

len: 14
j_gene: TRBJ1-1
d_gene: -
abundance: few
v_gene: TRBV7-9
CDR3aa: CASSLAGAGTEAFF
CDR3nt: TGTGCCAGCAGCTTAGCAGGGGCTGGAACTGAAGCTTTCTTT

len: 14
j_gene: TRBJ2-5
d_gene: -
abundance: few
v_gene: TRBV20-1
CDR3aa: CSASGPGRQETQYF
CDR3nt: TGCAGTGCTAGTGGGCCGGGACGACAAGAGACCCAGTACTTC

len: 16
j_gene: TRBJ2-3
d_gene: TRBD2
abundance: many
v_gene: TRBV9
CDR3aa: CASSEVGLAGADTQYF
CDR3nt: TGTGCCAGCAGCGAGGTGGGGCTAGCGGGAGCGGATACGCAGTATTTT

len: 17
j_gene: TRBJ2-3
d_gene: TRBD1
abundance: few
v_gene: TRBV5-1
CDR3aa: CASSLGQGSKGTDTQYF
CDR3nt: TGCGCCAGCAGCTTGGGACAGGGGTCGAAGGGCACAGATACGCAGTATTTT

len: 16
j_gene: TRBJ2-7
d_gene: TRBD2
abundance: few
v_gene: TRBV20-1
CDR3aa: CSAMTNLAGVAYEQYF
CDR3nt: TGCAGTGCTATGACAAATCTAGCGGGGGTCGCCTACGAGCAGTACTTC

len: 14
j_gene: TRBJ2-5
d_gene: -
abundance: many
v_gene: TRBV29-1
CDR3aa: CSVERWDIQETQYF
CDR3nt: TGCAGCGTTGAGAGGTGGGACATTCAAGAGACCCAGTACTTC

len: 14
j_gene: TRBJ2-2
d_gene: -
abundance: -
v_gene: TRBV24-1
CDR3aa: CATRGASNTGELFF
CDR3nt: TGTGCCACCCGGGGGGCCTCGAACACCGGGGAGCTGTTTTTT

len: 14
j_gene: TRBJ2-7
d_gene: -
abundance: few
v_gene: TRBV19
CDR3aa: CASRSLAGSYEQYF
CDR3nt: TGTGCCAGTCGCTCGCTGGCGGGCTCCTACGAGCAGTACTTC

len: 15
j_gene: TRBJ2-3
d_gene: -
abundance: -
v_gene: TRBV6-7
CDR3aa: CASIPPGRGRDTQYF
CDR3nt: TGTGCCAGCATTCCCCCGGGCCGGGGGCGAGATACGCAGTATTTT

len: 15
j_gene: TRBJ1-2
d_gene: TRBD1
abundance: few
v_gene: TRBV6-5
CDR3aa: CASSYDREFSYGYTF
CDR3nt: TGTGCCAGCAGTTACGACAGGGAATTTAGCTATGGCTACACCTTC

len: 18
j_gene: TRBJ2-7
d_gene: TRBD2
abundance: many
v_gene: TRBV6-2/TRBV6-3
CDR3aa: CASTSMVGAGGTSYEQYF
CDR3nt: TGTGCCAGCACAAGTATGGTGGGAGCGGGAGGAACCTCCTACGAGCAGTACTTC

len: 12
j_gene: TRBJ2-2
d_gene: -
abundance: -
v_gene: TRBV7-6
CDR3aa: CASSSGTSELFF
CDR3nt: TGTGCCAGCAGCTCCGGCACTTCGGAGCTGTTTTTT

len: 15
j_gene: TRBJ2-1
d_gene: -
abundance: many
v_gene: TRBV5-1
CDR3aa: CASSLGGDSYNEQFF
CDR3nt: TGCGCCAGCAGCTTGGGCGGAGACTCCTACAATGAGCAGTTCTTC

len: 15
j_gene: TRBJ2-1
d_gene: TRBD2
abundance: few
v_gene: TRBV5-4
CDR3aa: CASSGVQRGGNEQFF
CDR3nt: TGTGCCAGCAGCGGCGTTCAGCGGGGTGGCAATGAGCAGTTCTTC

len: 14
j_gene: TRBJ2-5
d_gene: TRBD2
abundance: many
v_gene: TRBV10-2
CDR3aa: CASSRLAGEETQYF
CDR3nt: TGCGCCAGCAGTCGACTAGCGGGAGAAGAGACCCAGTACTTC

len: 14
j_gene: TRBJ2-5
d_gene: -
abundance: -
v_gene: TRBV20-1
CDR3aa: CSARGGPLGETQYF
CDR3nt: TGCAGTGCTAGAGGGGGGCCACTAGGAGAGACCCAGTACTTC

len: 14
j_gene: TRBJ2-5
d_gene: -
abundance: many
v_gene: TRBV7-6
CDR3aa: CASSLGTLQGTQYF
CDR3nt: TGTGCCAGCAGCTTAGGGACACTCCAGGGGACCCAGTACTTC

len: 15
j_gene: TRBJ2-7
d_gene: -
abundance: -
v_gene: TRBV20-1
CDR3aa: CSASPLGGPEREQYF
CDR3nt: TGCAGTGCTAGCCCGCTAGGCGGCCCTGAGCGCGAGCAGTACTTC

len: 16
j_gene: TRBJ2-2
d_gene: TRBD2
abundance: -
v_gene: TRBV11-2
CDR3aa: CASSPRLAGVSGELIF
CDR3nt: TGTGCCAGCAGCCCACGACTAGCGGGAGTGTCTGGGGAGCTGATTTTT

len: 20
j_gene: TRBJ2-1
d_gene: TRBD2
abundance: few
v_gene: TRBV25-1
CDR3aa: CASSETSLTPGLAIYNEQFF
CDR3nt: TGTGCCAGCAGTGAAACGAGCCTGACTCCGGGACTAGCGATATACAATGAGCAGTTCTTC

len: 15
j_gene: TRBJ1-2
d_gene: TRBD1
abundance: few
v_gene: TRBV27
CDR3aa: CASSLKGGQNYGYTF
CDR3nt: TGTGCCAGCAGTTTAAAGGGGGGACAGAACTATGGCTACACCTTC

len: 14
j_gene: TRBJ2-1
d_gene: -
abundance: -
v_gene: TRBV5-1
CDR3aa: CASRGGGGYNEQFF
CDR3nt: TGCGCCAGCAGAGGGGGGGGCGGATACAATGAGCAGTTCTTC

len: 11
j_gene: TRBJ1-2
d_gene: -
abundance: many
v_gene: TRBV6-6
CDR3aa: CASTLPLGYTF
CDR3nt: TGTGCCAGCACCTTACCCCTTGGCTACACCTTC

len: 16
j_gene: TRBJ2-7
d_gene: -
abundance: -
v_gene: TRBV7-2
CDR3aa: CASSLGAGTLPYEQYF
CDR3nt: TGTGCCAGCAGCTTGGGAGCGGGTACCTTGCCTTACGAGCAGTACTTC

len: 17
j_gene: TRBJ2-3
d_gene: TRBD1
abundance: many
v_gene: TRBV7-2
CDR3aa: CASSLVGDRVSTDTQYF
CDR3nt: TGTGCCAGCAGCTTAGTGGGGGACAGGGTTAGCACAGATACGCAGTATTTT

len: 15
j_gene: TRBJ2-3
d_gene: TRBD2
abundance: few
v_gene: TRBV7-2
CDR3aa: CASSELAGPGDTQYF
CDR3nt: TGTGCCAGCAGCGAATTAGCGGGCCCCGGAGATACGCAGTATTTT

len: 15
j_gene: TRBJ2-2
d_gene: TRBD2
abundance: -
v_gene: TRBV5-1
CDR3aa: CTSSRTWEGNGELFF
CDR3nt: TGCACCAGCAGCCGAACCTGGGAGGGAAACGGGGAGCTGTTTTTT

len: 13
j_gene: TRBJ2-5
d_gene: -
abundance: -
v_gene: TRBV18
CDR3aa: CASSPRQQETQYF
CDR3nt: TGTGCCAGCTCACCAAGGCAGCAAGAGACCCAGTACTTC

len: 14
j_gene: TRBJ2-1
d_gene: TRBD1
abundance: few
v_gene: TRBV11-3
CDR3aa: CASSSGTVTNEQFF
CDR3nt: TGTGCCAGCAGCTCCGGGACAGTTACCAATGAGCAGTTCTTC

len: 14
j_gene: TRBJ2-7
d_gene: -
abundance: -
v_gene: TRBV7-2
CDR3aa: CASSLERATYEQYF
CDR3nt: TGTGCCAGCAGCTTAGAACGAGCTACCTACGAGCAGTACTTC

len: 13
j_gene: TRBJ2-2
d_gene: -
abundance: few
v_gene: TRBV7-3
CDR3aa: CASSGDNTGELFF
CDR3nt: TGTGCCAGCAGCGGAGATAACACCGGGGAGCTGTTTTTT

len: 16
j_gene: TRBJ2-7
d_gene: -
abundance: many
v_gene: TRBV6-2/TRBV6-3
CDR3aa: CATVQGTKGDSYEQYF
CDR3nt: TGTGCCACCGTACAGGGAACCAAGGGGGACTCCTACGAGCAGTACTTC

len: 16
j_gene: TRBJ2-3
d_gene: TRBD2
abundance: -
v_gene: TRBV15
CDR3aa: CATSRGTSRSTDTQYF
CDR3nt: TGTGCCACCAGCAGAGGGACTAGCAGGAGCACAGATACGCAGTATTTT

len: 13
j_gene: TRBJ2-5
d_gene: -
abundance: few
v_gene: TRBV7-2
CDR3aa: CASSLWDGETQYF
CDR3nt: TGTGCCAGCAGCTTATGGGATGGTGAGACCCAGTACTTC

len: 12
j_gene: TRBJ2-1
d_gene: -
abundance: few
v_gene: TRBV2
CDR3aa: CASSEVGGKQFF
CDR3nt: TGTGCCAGCAGTGAAGTGGGGGGAAAGCAGTTCTTC

len: 15
j_gene: TRBJ2-7
d_gene: -
abundance: few
v_gene: TRBV6-1
CDR3aa: CASKARDPPGSEQYF
CDR3nt: TGTGCCAGCAAGGCGAGAGACCCCCCCGGGTCCGAGCAGTACTTC

len: 16
j_gene: TRBJ2-3
d_gene: -
abundance: many
v_gene: TRBV7-7
CDR3aa: CASSLGVRGSTDTQYF
CDR3nt: TGTGCTAGCAGCTTAGGGGTTCGAGGGAGCACAGATACGCAGTATTTT

len: 15
j_gene: TRBJ1-2
d_gene: -
abundance: -
v_gene: TRBV5-6
CDR3aa: CASSATRNRDYGYTF
CDR3nt: TGTGCCAGCAGCGCTACCAGAAACCGGGACTATGGCTACACCTTC

len: 15
j_gene: TRBJ2-7
d_gene: TRBD2
abundance: many
v_gene: TRBV7-9
CDR3aa: CASSKGLREFGEQYF
CDR3nt: TGTGCCAGCAGCAAAGGGCTGCGGGAGTTTGGCGAGCAGTACTTC